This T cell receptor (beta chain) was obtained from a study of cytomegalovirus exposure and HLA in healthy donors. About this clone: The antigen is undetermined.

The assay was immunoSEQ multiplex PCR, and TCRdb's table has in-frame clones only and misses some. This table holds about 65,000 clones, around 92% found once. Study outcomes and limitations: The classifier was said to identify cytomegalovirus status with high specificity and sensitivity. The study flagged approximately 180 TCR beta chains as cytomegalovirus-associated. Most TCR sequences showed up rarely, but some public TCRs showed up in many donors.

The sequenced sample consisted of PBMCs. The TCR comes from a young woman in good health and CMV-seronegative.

The CDR3 DNA reads as TGTGCCAGCAGCTCGCATGATAGCGGGAGCGAGCAGTACTTC. This sequence encodes CASSSHDSGSEQYF. This rearrangement joins TRBV5-4 to TRBJ2-7; TRBD2 matches 9 bases. The CDR3 extends over 14 amino acids. V gave up 3 bases and J gave up 6 bases; unmatched junction bases: 7. Germline V gene data show CDR1 as SGHNT and CDR2 as YYREEE (reference sequence).